This T cell receptor beta chain was obtained from a study of sequential checkpoint blockade in melanoma. Study background: After both sequences, patients received maintenance nivolumab. 85 to 95 pretreatment tumor DNA samples were TCRβ immunosequenced. Under 25 patients had matched tumor biopsies before treatment and at week 13 after nivolumab or ipilimumab alone.

Noted treatment: randomized to nivolumab then ipilimumab (arm A) or the reverse (arm B). This CDR3 spans 14 amino acids. The V end was cut by 6 bases, the J end by 12 bases, with 18 bases between. Looked up from germline, CDR1 is MDHEN and CDR2 is SYDVKM. The protocol was immunoSEQ multiplex PCR, while the TCRdb copy is restricted to in-frame clones and leaves out a portion. The sample has about 18,000 clones; around 72% are singletons. This clonotype was sampled from a human donor with melanoma. The rearrangement links TRBV28 to TRBJ1-6; D is unclear. Sequenced material: tumor tissue (inferred from file names), taken from a patient given nivolumab and ipilimumab in sequence. In DNA, the CDR3 is TGTGCCAGCAGCGTCGGTACTGATCAGATACCCCTCCACTTT. Amino acids: CASSVGTDQIPLHF.